This paragraph covers one T cell receptor beta chain sequence. This entry comes from a study of blood T cell repertoires in COVID-19. On the study more broadly: Samples representing acute and convalescent COVID-19 were sourced from the United States, Italy and Spain. PBMCs, B-cell-depleted T cells, or T cells were the source of the cDNA or gDNA that made up the material.

Methods used by the authors: Researchers report that nucleated cell counts were estimated from reference gene primer amplification. Some clones are missing from TCRdb's copy, which holds only in-frame ones; the method was immunoSEQ multiplex PCR. V and J calls and clone size come straight from that table; D and trimming were deduced from the DNA. The sample includes 80,000 or so clones, around 86% of them seen just once. Deletions cut 10 bases from V and 2 bases from J, with 15 bases between. Germline CDR1 is LGHDT and CDR2 is YNNKEL (reference sequence). The CDR3 is 13 amino acids. Source material: peripheral blood. The chain joins TRBV3-1 (or the pseudogene TRBV3-2) to TRBJ2-7, with D possibly matching TRBD2 (5 bases). This receptor was taken from a woman between 55 and 75 years old with acute or convalescent COVID-19. CDR3 in DNA: TGTGCCACCCGGACGGGGAAAACCTACGAGCAGTACTTC. It translates to CATRTGKTYEQYF.